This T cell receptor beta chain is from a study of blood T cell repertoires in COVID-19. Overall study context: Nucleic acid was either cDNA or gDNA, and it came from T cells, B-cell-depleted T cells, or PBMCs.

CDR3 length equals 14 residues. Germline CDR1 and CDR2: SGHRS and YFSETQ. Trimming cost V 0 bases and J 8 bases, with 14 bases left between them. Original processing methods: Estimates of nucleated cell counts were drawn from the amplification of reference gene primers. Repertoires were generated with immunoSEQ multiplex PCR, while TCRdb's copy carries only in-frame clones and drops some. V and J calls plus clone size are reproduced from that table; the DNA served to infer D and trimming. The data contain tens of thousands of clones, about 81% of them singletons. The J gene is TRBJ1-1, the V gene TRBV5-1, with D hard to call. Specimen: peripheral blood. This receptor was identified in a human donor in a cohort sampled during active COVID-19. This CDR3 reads CASSLGGQIPEAFF. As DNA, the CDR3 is TGCGCCAGCAGCTTGGGCGGGCAGATCCCCGAAGCTTTCTTT.